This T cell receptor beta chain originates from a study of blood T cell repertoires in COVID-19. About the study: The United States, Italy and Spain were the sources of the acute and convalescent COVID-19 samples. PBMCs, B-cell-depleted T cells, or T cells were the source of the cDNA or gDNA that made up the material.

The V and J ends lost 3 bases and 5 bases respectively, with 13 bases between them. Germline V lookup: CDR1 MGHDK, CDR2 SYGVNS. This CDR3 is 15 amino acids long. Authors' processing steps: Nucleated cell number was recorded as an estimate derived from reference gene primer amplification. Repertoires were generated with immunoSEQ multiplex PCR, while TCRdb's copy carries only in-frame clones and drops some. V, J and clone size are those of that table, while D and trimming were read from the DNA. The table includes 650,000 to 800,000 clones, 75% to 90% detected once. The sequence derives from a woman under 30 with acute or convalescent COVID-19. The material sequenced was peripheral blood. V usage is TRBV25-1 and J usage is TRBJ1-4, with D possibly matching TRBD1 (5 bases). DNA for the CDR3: TGTGCCAGCAGTGATAACACAGGACCGAATGAAAAACTGTTTTTT. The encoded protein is CASSDNTGPNEKLFF.